The 28 T cell receptor beta chains in this list originate from one sample, sequenced in a study of post-analysis software for immune sequencing data. Overall study findings and caveats: Elevated frequency relative to controls characterized four or five TRBV segments in patients, TRBV5-6, TRBV5-1 and TRBV20-1 among them.

Prepared TCR beta cDNA libraries contained unique molecular identifiers. MiXCR was run by TCRdb on the PCR reads, yielding one entry per CDR3 protein. This table has about half a million distinct CDR3 sequences, about a third appearing once. No antigen has been identified for these receptors. Material: blood. Receptors originate from a girl younger than 18 with multiple sclerosis.

V usage is TRBV3-1 and J usage is TRBJ2-1; 8 bases map to TRBD2. The CDR3 has 15 residues. Trimming at V came to 0 bases and at J to 9 bases, leaving 7 bases not matched to a gene. Germline V gene data show CDR1 as LGHDT and CDR2 as YNNKEL (reference sequence). The CDR3 sequence is CASSQDPTTSVEQFF. CDR3 in DNA: TGTGCCAGCAGCCAAGACCCAACGACTAGCGTTGAGCAGTTCTTC.

This chain connects TRBV18 to TRBJ2-3, with TRBD2 identical over 13 bases. J was trimmed by 5 bases and V by 3 bases; bases with no gene match: 14. The V gene's germline CDR1 is KGHSH and CDR2 LQKENI. The CDR3 is 19 residues long. Here the CDR3 reads CASSPRTSGGPRKEDTQYF. The CDR3 DNA follows: TGTGCCAGCTCACCCCGGACTAGCGGGGGCCCACGAAAGGAAGATACGCAGTATTTT.

About this clonotype: Relative to the germline gene, one junction end is altered; a read error may explain this. This chain connects TRBV14 to TRBJ2-7; D remains ambiguous. The germline V gene encodes CDR1 SGHDN and CDR2 FVKESK. CDR3 length equals 15 residues. CDR3 sequence (DNA): TGTACCAGCAGCCCTCACCCAGCTACATTCTACGAGCAGTACTTC. This translates into CTSSPHPATFYEQYF.

V is TRBV20-1 and J is TRBJ2-7; 12 bases fit TRBD2. The CDR3 extends over 15 amino acids. Trimming cost V 6 bases and J 3 bases; bases outside gene matches: 9. Germline CDR1 is DFQATT and CDR2 is SNEGSKA (reference sequence). The CDR3 spells CSAPTPTSGGYEQYF. In DNA, the CDR3 is TGCAGTGCACCAACCCCGACTAGCGGGGGCTACGAGCAGTACTTC.

This clonotype was seen a handful of times. The J gene is TRBJ2-3, the V gene TRBV2; tentatively, D is TRBD1 (5 bases). Germline V gene lookup returns CDR1 SNHLY and CDR2 FYNNEI. Trimming shortened V by 1 base and J by 6 bases, and 11 bases separated the two germline ends. The CDR3 is 14 residues long. The CDR3 here is CASSEEGKGDTQYF. The CDR3 region has the DNA TGTGCCAGCAGTGAAGAAGGGAAGGGGGATACGCAGTATTTT.

This clonotype was seen just once. The chain is built from TRBV13 and TRBJ1-1; 12 nucleotides align to TRBD1. CDR1 and CDR2 from the germline V gene are PRHDT and FYEKMQ (reference sequence). The junction had 9 bases not matched to a gene; V was cut back by 7 bases and J by 6 bases. CDR3 size: 15 residues. CDR3 DNA sequence: TGTGCCAGCAACCCACGGGACAGGGGGCTTTCTGAAGCTTTCTTT. Translation gives CASNPRDRGLSEAFF.

The chain links TRBV20-1 to TRBJ1-1; D might be TRBD1 (5 bases). With 3 bases removed from V and 8 bases from J, the gap between germline ends came to 7 bases. CDR1 and CDR2 from the germline V gene are DFQATT and SNEGSKA (reference sequence). This CDR3 contains 10 residues. The chain's CDR3 is CSASREEAFF. The DNA for the CDR3 is TGCAGTGCTAGCAGGGAAGAAGCTTTCTTT.

The V call is TRBV29-1, the J call TRBJ2-1; 13 bases line up with TRBD2. This CDR3 has 14 residues. Trimming cost V 1 base and J 7 bases; bases outside gene matches: 1. Germline CDR1 SQVTM, CDR2 ANQGSEA. CDR3 in DNA: TGCAGCGTTGAAGGGACTAGCGGGGGAAATGAGCAGTTCTTC. Translated: CSVEGTSGGNEQFF.

The chain links TRBV14 to TRBJ2-5; TRBD2 aligns across 7 bases. This CDR3 is built from 19 residues. CDR1 and CDR2 (germline): SGHDN, FVKESK. V lost 3 bases and J lost 0; bases outside the gene matches: 16. CDR3 sequence: CASSQRIREEGWYQETQYF. The CDR3 DNA reads as TGTGCCAGCAGCCAGAGGATCCGGGAGGAAGGGTGGTACCAAGAGACCCAGTACTTC.

This clonotype has more than one count but fewer than ten. The V call is TRBV29-1, the J call TRBJ2-3; D uncertain. Germline CDR1 is SQVTM and CDR2 is ANQGSEA. The CDR3 extends over 15 amino acids. Between the trimmed V and J ends, which lost 3 bases and 0 bases, there was a span of 13 bases. The CDR3 protein is CSVDPFAPSTDTQYF. DNA for the CDR3: TGCAGCGTTGATCCGTTTGCCCCAAGCACAGATACGCAGTATTTT.

This clonotype was recorded a few times. The V and J genes are TRBV18 and TRBJ2-1, with TRBD2 identical over 13 bases. Germline V CDR1 and CDR2: KGHSH, LQKENI. Trimming at V came to 5 bases and at J to 2 bases, leaving 9 bases not matched to a gene. This CDR3 region has 18 residues. The CDR3 DNA follows: TGTGCCAGCTCAAACCCCGGGACTAGCGGGGAGCCCTACAATGAGCAGTTCTTC. It codes for CASSNPGTSGEPYNEQFF.

The genes are TRBV4-1 and TRBJ1-5; 9 bases map to TRBD1. V dropped 5 bases and J dropped 6; count of bases not matched to a gene: 8. Germline V gives CDR1 MGHRA, CDR2 YSYEKL. There are 15 residues in the CDR3. Here the CDR3 DNA reads TGCGCCAGCAGCTTTCTACAGGGGGCCGGTCAGCCCCAGCATTTT. It codes for CASSFLQGAGQPQHF.

This clonotype is a singleton in its sample. The gene calls are TRBV29-1 and TRBJ1-1, with 7 bases lining up with TRBD1. This CDR3 has 11 amino acids. V gave up 7 bases and J gave up 4 bases; unmatched junction bases: 3. The germline V gene has CDR1 SQVTM and CDR2 ANQGSEA. For the CDR3, the DNA is TGCAGCGGCTACAGGGGCACTGAAGCTTTCTTT. Translating gives CSGYRGTEAFF.

The chain has TRBV28 and TRBJ2-1, with D perhaps TRBD2 (6 bases). In germline, CDR1 is MDHEN, CDR2 SYDVKM. V was pared by 5 bases and J by 5 bases, with 13 bases between. The CDR3 length is 14 residues. The CDR3 loop is CASSPSAGNNEQFF. For the CDR3, the DNA is TGTGCCAGCAGTCCCTCGGCGGGGAACAATGAGCAGTTCTTC.

This chain uses TRBV12-3 or TRBV12-4 with TRBJ2-1; maybe TRBD2 (6 bases). Deletions cut 4 bases from V and 0 bases from J, with 16 bases between. CDR3 length: 17 residues. The CDR3 loop reads CASSWSLASSSYNEQFF. The CDR3 DNA follows: TGTGCCAGCAGTTGGAGCCTAGCGAGTTCCTCCTACAATGAGCAGTTCTTC.

The chain couples TRBV29-1 to TRBJ1-1; 7 bases map to TRBD1. Germline values: CDR1 SQVTM, CDR2 ANQGSEA. CDR3 size: 14 residues. The ends lost 1 base at V and 4 bases at J; junction bases unmatched: 6. The CDR3 DNA sequence: TGCAGCGTTGAAGTCGGTCAGGGGGGCACTGAAGCTTTCTTT. Translating gives CSVEVGQGGTEAFF.

This chain links TRBV7-8 with TRBJ1-1; 7 bases are a match to TRBD1. This CDR3 region has 17 residues. V was pared by 3 bases and J by 1 base, with 11 bases of the junction left unmatched. Germline values: CDR1 SGHVS, CDR2 FQNEAQ. CDR3 nucleotide sequence: TGTGCCAGCAGCTTCCCCCGAATGACAGGGACGAACACTGAAGCTTTCTTT. Residues: CASSFPRMTGTNTEAFF.

The V call is TRBV5-1, the J call TRBJ1-1; D may be TRBD1 (6 bases). The ends were cut back, 0 bases at V and 1 base at J, with 10 bases in the middle. The CDR3 has 15 amino acids. Germline V gene sequence: CDR1 SGHRS, CDR2 YFSETQ. The CDR3: CASSLVGGQNTEAFF. The CDR3 coding sequence is TGCGCCAGCAGCTTGGTCGGGGGCCAGAACACTGAAGCTTTCTTT.

V and J are TRBV29-1 and TRBJ1-2; D may be TRBD1 (6 bases). CDR1 is SQVTM and CDR2 is ANQGSEA in the germline V gene. Between the trimmed V and J ends, which lost 4 bases and 5 bases, there was a span of 11 bases. The CDR3 contains 12 residues. CDR3 in amino acids: CSVVDRSYGYTF. The CDR3 region has the DNA TGCAGCGTTGTCGACAGGAGTTATGGCTACACCTTC. The full variable domain, its missing parts supplied by reference TRBV29-1 and TRBJ1-2, is SAVISQKPSRDICQRGTSLTIQCQVDSQVTMMFWYRQQPGQSLTLIATANQGSEATYESGFVIDKFPISRPNLTFSTLTVSNMSPEDSSIYLCSVVDRSYGYTFGSGTRLTVV.

This chain uses TRBV6-5 with TRBJ2-3; 8 bases agree with TRBD2. Trimming at V came to 7 bases and at J to 1 base, leaving 4 bases not matched to a gene. The length of the CDR3 is 14 residues. Looked up from germline, CDR1 is MNHEY and CDR2 is SVGAGI. The CDR3 here is CASTLAGRTDTQYF. The CDR3 region has the DNA TGTGCCAGCACATTAGCGGGGCGCACAGATACGCAGTATTTT.

This rearrangement joins TRBV12-3 or TRBV12-4 to TRBJ1-2; 7 bases agree with TRBD1. The CDR3 has 12 amino acids. V gave up 11 bases and J gave up 4 bases; unmatched junction bases: 7. CDR3 in amino acids: CAAQGQSYGYTF. The CDR3 coding sequence is TGTGCCGCACAGGGACAGAGCTATGGCTACACCTTC.

V and J are TRBV24-1 and TRBJ1-5; the match to TRBD1 covers 7 bases. The V segment lost 9 bases and the J segment 2 bases; nucleotides outside the gene matches: 6. The germline CDR1 and CDR2 sequences are KGHDR and SFDVKD. This CDR3 has 14 residues. The CDR3 spells CATQGERGNQPQHF. The CDR3 DNA follows: TGTGCCACCCAGGGGGAAAGGGGCAATCAGCCCCAGCATTTT.

In nucleotides, the CDR3 is TGTGCCAGCAGCGTTTTTGATTCAACCAAAAACATTCAGTACTTC. It codes for CASSVFDSTKNIQYF. The J gene is TRBJ2-4, the V gene TRBV12-3 or TRBV12-4; the D is unclear. This CDR3 has 15 residues. The V and J ends lost 6 bases and 2 bases respectively, with 14 bases between them.

The chain carries TRBV19 and TRBJ2-6; D is possibly TRBD1 or TRBD2 (5 bases each). V shed 3 bases and J shed 2 bases, with 17 bases lying between them. The CDR3 runs 18 residues. CDR1 is LNHDA, CDR2 SQIVND, per germline (reference sequence). The CDR3 region has the DNA TGTGCCAGTAGTATGAGGGCAGGGATCCTCACTGGGGCCAACGTCCTGACTTTC. Its protein is CASSMRAGILTGANVLTF.

For this clonotype: This may be a read error: a much more frequent sequence differs by one nucleotide. The conserved phenylalanine or tryptophan normally closing the CDR3 is absent here, so this likely arose from a read error. The chain is built from TRBV29-1 and TRBJ2-7; D perhaps matches TRBD2 (6 bases). The CDR3 runs to 14 residues. V lost 6 bases and J lost 5, with 20 bases in between. CDR1 and CDR2 from the germline V gene are SQVTM and ANQGSEA. The CDR3 region has the DNA TGCAGCGTAGACGTAGCGGAGGGTCTCGACGAGCAGTACTGC. This translates into CSVDVAEGLDEQYC.

The genes are TRBV20-1 and TRBJ2-3; D might be TRBD2 (6 bases). Germline V gene sequence: CDR1 DFQATT, CDR2 SNEGSKA (reference sequence). Trimming pared 3 bases from V and 4 bases from J, leaving 14 bases between. This CDR3 has 14 residues. CDR3 sequence: CSASYPGVPDTQYF. The CDR3 region has the DNA TGCAGTGCTAGCTACCCGGGGGTCCCAGATACGCAGTATTTT.

The chain combines TRBV6-6 with TRBJ1-5; D call uncertain. The CDR3 contains 17 residues. Germline V lookup: CDR1 MNHNY, CDR2 SVGAGI (reference sequence). Deletions cut 2 bases from V and 0 bases from J, with 14 bases between. The CDR3 loop is CASSYARAFDSNQPQHF. CDR3 DNA sequence: TGTGCCAGCAGTTACGCTCGGGCATTCGATAGCAATCAGCCCCAGCATTTT.

The chain combines TRBV2 with TRBJ2-4; D is ambiguous. This CDR3 is built from 15 residues. From germline, CDR1 is SNHLY and CDR2 FYNNEI. Trimming took 4 bases from V and 0 from J, leaving 10 bases between them. The CDR3 DNA follows: TGTGCCAGCAGTGGATGGAACCTAGCCAAAAACATTCAGTACTTC. Protein: CASSGWNLAKNIQYF.